A single sample gave rise to the 8 T cell receptor beta chains below, sequenced in a study of blood T cells in healthy people across ages. A sample-barcoded 5' primer and a J-beta primer mix were used in a second PCR of roughly 7 to 12 cycles. TCRdb itself ran the 5' RACE reads through MiXCR, one entry per CDR3 protein. The repertoire holds 700,000 to 900,000 distinct CDR3 sequences, with 50% to 65% as singletons. The sequenced sample consisted of blood. These receptors all stem from an elderly man in good health.

This clonotype was recorded a few times. This rearrangement joins TRBV29-1 to TRBJ2-4; 14 nucleotides match TRBD2. Germline V lookup: CDR1 SQVTM, CDR2 ANQGSEA. Losses at the gene ends were 4 bases for V and 13 bases for J; bases not matched to a gene: 18. This CDR3 has 17 amino acids. This CDR3 is CSVARLAGGPGNNEQYF. The CDR3 DNA reads TGCAGCGTTGCGCGACTAGCGGGAGGGCCGGGGAACAATGAGCAGTACTTC.

The chain links TRBV7-6 to TRBJ2-3; D unclear. The CDR3 is made up of 12 amino acids. The V end lost 7 bases, the J end lost 14 bases, and 19 bases lay between the germline ends. Looked up from germline, CDR1 is SGHVS and CDR2 is FNYEAQ. CDR3 sequence reads: CASNIFYRYAYF. The CDR3 bases are TGTGCCAGCAACATATTTTACCGATACGCGTATTTT. The whole variable domain, filled in from reference TRBV7-6 and TRBJ2-3, reads GAGVSQSPRYKVTKRGQDVALRCDPISGHVSLYWYRQALGQGPEFLTYFNYEAQQDKSGLPNDRFSAERPEGSISTLTIQRTEQRDSAMYRCASNIFYRYAYFGPGTRLTVL.

This clonotype was detected a few times. This chain connects TRBV5-5 to TRBJ1-1, with D possibly TRBD1 on 5 matching bases. Between the trimmed V and J ends, which lost 4 bases and 9 bases, there was a span of 22 bases. Germline V lookup: CDR1 SGHKS, CDR2 YYEKEE (reference sequence). CDR3 length: 15 amino acids. The chain's CDR3 is CASSTQPGGGYKAFF. The CDR3 nucleotides are TGTGCCAGCAGCACCCAACCCGGGGGTGGTTACAAAGCTTTCTTT.

V is TRBV7-2 and J is TRBJ1-5; TRBD1 might be the D (6 bases). Trimming pared 1 base from V and 6 bases from J, leaving 13 bases between. The CDR3 is made up of 15 amino acids. In germline, CDR1 is SGHTA, CDR2 FQGNSA. This CDR3 reads CASSLELGGSQPQHF. DNA for the CDR3: TGTGCCAGCAGCTTAGAGCTAGGGGGAAGTCAGCCCCAGCATTTT. The full variable domain, with the rest looked up from reference TRBV7-2 and TRBJ1-5, is GAGVSQSPSNKVTEKGKDVELRCDPISGHTALYWYRQSLGQGLEFLIYFQGNSAPDKSGLPSDRFSAERTGGSVSTLTIQRTQQEDSAVYLCASSLELGGSQPQHFGDGTRLSIL.

The chain links TRBV27 to TRBJ2-7, with 11 bases matching TRBD2. The CDR3 contains 16 residues. Germline values: CDR1 MNHEY, CDR2 SMNVEV (reference sequence). V was clipped by 7 bases and J by 3 bases; unmatched bases: 11. This CDR3 reads CASTSLIAGGGYEQYF. The CDR3 coding sequence is TGTGCCAGCACCTCTCTTATAGCGGGAGGGGGCTACGAGCAGTACTTC.

This clonotype occurred a few times. V gene TRBV18 combines with J gene TRBJ2-1; 10 nucleotides match TRBD2. Germline CDR1 and CDR2: KGHSH and LQKENI. The CDR3 length is 16 residues. The V segment lost 6 bases and the J segment 3 bases; nucleotides outside the gene matches: 8. CDR3 residues: CASSFLAGAVYNEQFF. CDR3 DNA: TGTGCCAGCTCTTTCCTAGCGGGAGCAGTCTACAATGAGCAGTTCTTC. Full variable domain (missing parts from reference TRBV18 and TRBJ2-1): NAGVMQNPRHLVRRRGQEARLRCSPMKGHSHVYWYRQLPEEGLKFMVYLQKENIIDESGMPKERFSAEFPKEGPSILRIQQVVRGDSAAYFCASSFLAGAVYNEQFFGPGTRLTVL.

In its sample, this clonotype was seen a few times. The gene calls are TRBV5-1 and TRBJ2-4, with 8 positions matching TRBD1. V lost 4 bases to trimming and J lost 6 bases; unmatched junction nucleotides: 6. This CDR3 is built from 14 residues. Looked up from germline, CDR1 is SGHRS and CDR2 is YFSETQ. CDR3 coding DNA: TGCGCCAGCAGCGCCCAGGGGGCAGGAAACATTCAGTACTTC. It encodes CASSAQGAGNIQYF. The whole variable domain, remainder taken from reference TRBV5-1 and TRBJ2-4, is KAGVTQTPRYLIKTRGQQVTLSCSPISGHRSVSWYQQTPGQGLQFLFEYFSETQRNKGNFPGRFSGRQFSNSRSEMNVSTLELGDSALYLCASSAQGAGNIQYFGAGTRLSVL.

The chain uses TRBV3-1 and TRBJ1-1; D not certain. Germline CDR1 LGHDT, CDR2 YNNKEL (reference sequence). This CDR3 is built from 13 residues. V lost 0 bases and J 7 bases, leaving 9 bases between the germline ends. In DNA form, the CDR3 reads TGTGCCAGCAGCCAAGAGAGCCACGATGAAGCTTTCTTT. Protein: CASSQESHDEAFF. The whole variable domain, remainder taken from reference TRBV3-1 and TRBJ1-1, is DTAVSQTPKYLVTQMGNDKSIKCEQNLGHDTMYWYKQDSKKFLKIMFSYNNKELIINETVPNRFSPKSPDKAHLNLHINSLELGDSAVYFCASSQESHDEAFFGQGTRLTVV.